The rows below give T cell receptor beta chains drawn from one sample of a study of cytomegalovirus exposure and HLA in healthy donors. TCRdb keeps only in-frame clones here, not all; method: immunoSEQ multiplex PCR. Of around 65,000 clones in the sample, roughly 60% were seen once. Sequencing input: PBMCs. These receptors all stem from a man aged 30 to 45 in good health and CMV-seronegative. The CDR3 runs from the conserved cysteine through the conserved F or W. A D gene is named only where the DNA matches it firmly. Clone size appears in some rows only: once, few, many, or a class for an expanded clone.

V,J,D,size,CDR3,DNA
TRBV30,TRBJ2-7,TRBD1,few,CAWSVSGGGYEQYF,TGTGCCTGGAGTGTGTCAGGGGGCGGCTACGAGCAGTACTTC
TRBV14,TRBJ2-5,TRBD1,.,CASSPGQGETQYF,TGTGCCAGCAGCCCGGGACAGGGTGAGACCCAGTACTTC
TRBV4-1,TRBJ2-1,TRBD2,few,CASSRSLTGGSYNEQFF,TGCGCCAGCAGTCGGAGCCTGACGGGGGGCTCCTACAATGAGCAGTTCTTC
TRBV5-6,TRBJ2-4,.,.,CASSPEKGIQYF,TGTGCCAGCAGCCCTGAAAAGGGGATTCAGTACTTC
TRBV29-1,TRBJ2-7,TRBD2,once,CSVGVSGVPDEQYF,TGCAGCGTTGGAGTAAGCGGGGTGCCTGACGAGCAGTACTTC
TRBV7-9,TRBJ1-6,TRBD1,.,CASSGRDRVISPLHF,TGTGCCAGCAGCGGTCGGGACAGGGTCATTTCACCCCTCCACTTT
TRBV5-4,TRBJ2-7,.,.,CASSLTATYEQYF,TGTGCCAGCAGCTTAACAGCTACCTACGAGCAGTACTTC
TRBV19,TRBJ1-1,.,few,CASSIGTNTEAFF,TGTGCCAGTAGTATTGGCACCAACACTGAAGCTTTCTTT
TRBV29-1,TRBJ2-3,TRBD2,.,CSVGDVSGGAPDTQYF,TGCAGCGTTGGGGACGTTAGCGGGGGGGCCCCCGATACGCAGTATTTT
TRBV27,TRBJ1-1,TRBD1,.,CASSPSTGVDTEAFF,TGTGCCAGCAGTCCCTCGACAGGGGTGGACACTGAAGCTTTCTTT
TRBV7-2,TRBJ2-3,TRBD2,.,CASSLTSGVTDTQYF,TGTGCCAGCAGCTTGACCAGCGGGGTAACAGATACGCAGTATTTT
TRBV19,TRBJ2-7,TRBD2,.,CASSSGTSFYEQYF,TGTGCCAGTAGTTCCGGGACTAGTTTCTACGAGCAGTACTTC
TRBV25-1,TRBJ1-1,.,.,CASSVRGEAFF,TGTGCCAGCAGCGTTAGGGGAGAAGCTTTCTTT
TRBV7-8,TRBJ1-6,.,few,CASSFFPELTFNSPLHF,TGTGCCAGCAGCTTCTTTCCAGAACTAACTTTTAATTCACCCCTCCACTTT
TRBV6-1,TRBJ1-5,.,few,CASSERGGGRAGNNQPQHF,TGTGCCAGCAGTGAAAGAGGGGGGGGGAGGGCCGGGAACAATCAGCCCCAGCATTTT
TRBV2,TRBJ2-7,.,.,CASRGGANPYEQYF,TGTGCCAGCAGGGGGGGGGCCAACCCCTACGAGCAGTACTTC
TRBV7-9,TRBJ2-7,.,.,CASSLAQGKTYEQYF,TGTGCCAGCAGCTTAGCACAGGGAAAAACCTACGAGCAGTACTTC
TRBV29-1,TRBJ1-5,TRBD1,.,CSVRQGGDQPQHF,TGCAGCGTCCGACAGGGGGGTGATCAGCCCCAGCATTTT
TRBV9,TRBJ2-3,TRBD2,.,CASSVLAGGSIVSADTQYF,TGTGCCAGCAGCGTCTTAGCGGGGGGGTCGATAGTGTCCGCCGATACGCAGTATTTT
TRBV30,TRBJ1-5,TRBD1,.,CAWSGTGQNQPQHF,TGTGCCTGGAGTGGGACAGGGCAAAATCAGCCCCAGCATTTT
TRBV6-5,TRBJ1-4,.,.,CASRPDSATNEKLFF,TGTGCCAGCAGGCCCGACAGCGCAACTAATGAAAAACTGTTTTTT
TRBV25-1,TRBJ2-1,.,.,CASSAQRGGAYNEQFF,TGTGCCAGCAGTGCCCAACGAGGGGGGGCCTACAATGAGCAGTTCTTC
TRBV2,TRBJ1-1,.,.,CASRGTRGGTEAFF,TGTGCCAGCAGAGGGACCCGGGGGGGAACTGAAGCTTTCTTT
TRBV18,TRBJ2-5,.,.,CASSPGAEETQYF,TGTGCCAGCTCACCGGGGGCCGAAGAGACCCAGTACTTC